The rows below give T cell receptor beta chains drawn from one sample of a study of CD8+ T cells in alopecia areata. TCRdb's table, derived via immunoSEQ multiplex PCR, lists solely in-frame clones and lacks some. The sample includes some 240,000 clones, approximately 57% of them seen just once. The starting material was CD4+ T cells sorted from blood, obtained at week 4, from a patient treated with tofacitinib. Source of these receptors: a human donor with alopecia areata. Each CDR3 is given with its conserved first and last residue. A D gene is named only where the DNA matches it firmly. Clone size is not always given. Where it is, it says once, few, many or a class for expanded clones.

J gene,V gene,D gene,clone size,CDR3 protein,CDR3 DNA
TRBJ1-1,TRBV9,NA,NA,CASSIEAGQYTEAFF,TGTGCCAGCAGCATCGAAGCAGGGCAGTACACTGAAGCTTTCTTT
TRBJ1-5,TRBV29-1,TRBD1,NA,CSVRTGGLNQPQHF,TGCAGCGTTAGGACAGGGGGCCTAAATCAGCCCCAGCATTTT
TRBJ1-1,TRBV28,NA,NA,CASSSAGSEAFF,TGTGCCAGCAGTTCAGCAGGCTCTGAAGCTTTCTTT
TRBJ1-1,TRBV9,NA,NA,CASRGDTEAFF,TGTGCCAGCAGAGGGGACACTGAAGCTTTCTTT
TRBJ1-2,TRBV7-9,NA,few,CASSLGRQSFYYGYTF,TGTGCCAGCAGCTTAGGCCGACAGAGTTTTTACTATGGCTACACCTTC
TRBJ2-1,TRBV11-2,NA,few,CASSLAGAYNEQFF,TGTGCCAGCAGCTTAGCGGGTGCCTACAATGAGCAGTTCTTC
TRBJ2-4,TRBV10-3,NA,NA,CAISELGDIKNIQYF,TGTGCCATCAGTGAGTTGGGGGACATCAAAAACATTCAGTACTTC
TRBJ1-5,TRBV30,TRBD1,once,CAWTKGQGDNQPQHF,TGTGCCTGGACCAAAGGGCAGGGGGACAATCAGCCCCAGCATTTT
TRBJ1-5,TRBV30,NA,many,CAWTDRGDQPQHF,TGTGCCTGGACCGATCGGGGGGATCAGCCCCAGCATTTT
TRBJ1-2,TRBV29-1,NA,NA,CSVTTGRNYGYTF,TGCAGCGTCACTACAGGGAGAAACTATGGCTACACCTTC
TRBJ2-7,TRBV10-3,NA,few,CAISDSGYEQYF,TGTGCCATCAGTGATAGTGGCTACGAGCAGTACTTC
TRBJ2-7,TRBV10-3,TRBD1,few,CAISDTGTGLTYEQYF,TGTGCCATCAGTGATACCGGGACAGGGTTAACCTACGAGCAGTACTTC
TRBJ2-7,TRBV2,NA,NA,CASSVSGLVEQYF,TGTGCCAGCAGTGTATCGGGTCTAGTCGAGCAGTACTTC
TRBJ2-2,TRBV30,NA,NA,CASRPGRNTGELFF,TGTGCCAGCAGACCGGGACGGAACACCGGGGAGCTGTTTTTT
TRBJ1-6,TRBV30,NA,NA,CAWTRRNSPLHF,TGTGCCTGGACGCGGCGAAATTCACCCCTCCACTTT
TRBJ2-3,TRBV11-1,NA,NA,CASSLLSTDTQYF,TGTGCCAGCAGCTTATTGAGCACAGATACGCAGTATTTT
TRBJ2-1,TRBV2,NA,NA,CATQGRSNYNEQFF,TGTGCCACCCAAGGCAGATCAAACTACAATGAGCAGTTCTTC
TRBJ1-1,TRBV30,NA,NA,CAWSPQGQRTEAFF,TGTGCCTGGAGTCCGCAGGGGCAAAGGACTGAAGCTTTCTTT
TRBJ1-1,TRBV19,NA,NA,CASSSHINTEAFF,TGTGCCAGTAGTTCGCATATAAACACTGAAGCTTTCTTT
TRBJ2-7,TRBV5-1,NA,NA,CASSLAGTSTAGYEQYF,TGCGCCAGCAGCCTAGCCGGGACGTCGACGGCAGGCTACGAGCAGTACTTC
TRBJ2-3,TRBV9,NA,NA,CASSAGTTGPVVTDTQYF,TGTGCCAGCAGCGCAGGAACCACAGGACCCGTCGTCACAGATACGCAGTATTTT
TRBJ2-1,TRBV7-3,TRBD2,NA,CASSLGASGGVFDEQFF,TGTGCCAGCAGCTTAGGAGCTAGCGGGGGGGTGTTCGATGAGCAGTTCTTC
TRBJ1-1,TRBV25-1,NA,few,CASSEYDGQNTEAFF,TGTGCCAGCAGTGAATACGACGGACAGAACACTGAAGCTTTCTTT
TRBJ1-6,TRBV5-6,NA,NA,CASSLNGLGSSPLHF,TGTGCCAGCAGCTTGAATGGATTGGGGAGTTCACCCCTCCACTTT
TRBJ2-7,TRBV9,TRBD1,NA,CASSDAGTGISYEQYF,TGTGCCAGCAGCGACGCCGGGACAGGGATCTCCTACGAGCAGTACTTC
TRBJ2-6,TRBV7-9,TRBD2,few,CASSPQPGLAAGANVLTF,TGTGCCAGCAGCCCTCAACCGGGACTAGCTGCTGGGGCCAACGTCCTGACTTTC
TRBJ2-3,TRBV7-2,NA,NA,CASSVTGQFTDTQYF,TGTGCCAGCAGCGTGACGGGTCAGTTCACAGATACGCAGTATTTT
TRBJ1-1,TRBV5-1,NA,many,CASSLGAGNTEAFF,TGCGCCAGCAGCTTGGGGGCAGGGAACACTGAAGCTTTCTTT
TRBJ2-7,TRBV30,NA,NA,CAWSAGGPYEQYF,TGTGCCTGGAGTGCAGGGGGGCCCTACGAGCAGTACTTC
TRBJ1-5,TRBV5-6,NA,NA,CASSSAGYQPQHF,TGTGCCAGCAGCTCCGCAGGGTATCAGCCCCAGCATTTT
TRBJ1-2,TRBV30,NA,once,CAWSSVNYGYTF,TGTGCCTGGAGTTCGGTTAACTATGGCTACACCTTC
TRBJ1-2,TRBV27,NA,NA,CASSLSPQAQYGYTF,TGTGCCAGCAGTTTATCCCCCCAGGCCCAATATGGCTACACCTTC
TRBJ1-4,TRBV20-1,TRBD1,NA,CSALTGGRMFF,TGCAGTGCTTTAACAGGGGGAAGAATGTTTTTT
TRBJ1-2,TRBV30,NA,NA,CAWSVRSAGYGYTF,TGTGCCTGGAGTGTACGGTCGGCAGGGTATGGCTACACCTTC
TRBJ1-1,TRBV6-1,NA,NA,CASSPLDRRGAFF,TGTGCCAGCAGTCCTTTAGACAGGCGAGGGGCTTTCTTT
TRBJ1-1,TRBV27,NA,NA,CASRAMGDTEAFF,TGTGCCAGCAGGGCTATGGGTGACACTGAAGCTTTCTTT